The subject of this entry is one T cell receptor beta chain. The sample originates from a study of cytomegalovirus exposure and HLA in healthy donors. At the level of the study: Genotyping showed around four fifths of 350 to 400 donors falling in the Caucasian-associated ancestry cluster.

The CDR3 has 14 residues. V lost 5 bases to trimming and J lost 0 bases, with 12 bases between them. The V gene's germline CDR1 is SGHRS and CDR2 YFSETQ. The PCR contained 60 Vbeta and 13 Jbeta primers. The protocol was immunoSEQ multiplex PCR, while the TCRdb copy is restricted to in-frame clones and leaves out a portion. The table lists about 130,000 clones, 60% to 80% of them singletons. The clonotype was recovered from a woman aged 50 to 65 in good health and CMV-seronegative. Sequencing input: PBMCs. V usage is TRBV5-1 and J usage is TRBJ2-7, with a possible D match to TRBD1 (5 bases). Written as DNA, the CDR3 is TGCGCCAGCAGAAAGGACATGACCTCCTACGAGCAGTACTTC. It encodes CASRKDMTSYEQYF.